This TCR beta chain came from a study of vaccination and CD4 T cells after COVID-19. This CDR3 has 15 residues. CDR1 is SGHTA and CDR2 is FQGTGA in the germline V gene. The junction had 5 bases not matched to a gene; V was cut back by 3 bases and J by 5 bases. Time point reported: late sampling 161 to 241 days after vaccination in a few convalescent patients. Treatment indicated: approximately nine-day PBMC culture with coronavirus spike peptide pools or control peptides (ViraFEST assay). For this clonotype: Its matching antigen is unknown.

Cultured CD4+ T-cell DNA underwent Oncomine TCR Beta short-read sequencing. TCRdb reprocessed the PCR reads via MiXCR and lists one record per CDR3 protein. The data show about 25,000 distinct CDR3 sequences, about 42% seen once. This chain connects TRBV7-3 to TRBJ2-5; 11 positions match TRBD2. This specimen was CD4+ T cells from blood, cultured in vitro, taken about 7 months after SARS-CoV-2 vaccination. This clonotype was obtained from a human donor who had recovered from COVID-19. In DNA form, the CDR3 reads TGTGCCAGCAGCTTTAGCGGGAGGGCCAGGGAGACCCAGTACTTC. Its translation is CASSFSGRARETQYF.